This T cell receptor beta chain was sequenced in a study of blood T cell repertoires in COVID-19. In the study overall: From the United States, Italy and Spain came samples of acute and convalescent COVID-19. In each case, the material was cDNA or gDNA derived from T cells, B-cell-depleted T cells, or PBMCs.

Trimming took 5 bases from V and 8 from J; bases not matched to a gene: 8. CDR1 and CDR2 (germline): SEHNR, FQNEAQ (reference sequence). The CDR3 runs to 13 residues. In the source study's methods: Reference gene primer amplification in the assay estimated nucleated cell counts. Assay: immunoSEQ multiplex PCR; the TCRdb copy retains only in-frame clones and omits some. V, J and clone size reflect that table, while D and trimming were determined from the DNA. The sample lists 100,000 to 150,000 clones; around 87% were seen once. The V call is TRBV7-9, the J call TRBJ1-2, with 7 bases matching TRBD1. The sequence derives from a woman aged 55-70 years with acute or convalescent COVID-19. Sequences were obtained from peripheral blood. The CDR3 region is CASSRDSFGGYTF. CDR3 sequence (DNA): TGTGCCAGCAGCCGGGACAGCTTCGGAGGCTACACCTTC.